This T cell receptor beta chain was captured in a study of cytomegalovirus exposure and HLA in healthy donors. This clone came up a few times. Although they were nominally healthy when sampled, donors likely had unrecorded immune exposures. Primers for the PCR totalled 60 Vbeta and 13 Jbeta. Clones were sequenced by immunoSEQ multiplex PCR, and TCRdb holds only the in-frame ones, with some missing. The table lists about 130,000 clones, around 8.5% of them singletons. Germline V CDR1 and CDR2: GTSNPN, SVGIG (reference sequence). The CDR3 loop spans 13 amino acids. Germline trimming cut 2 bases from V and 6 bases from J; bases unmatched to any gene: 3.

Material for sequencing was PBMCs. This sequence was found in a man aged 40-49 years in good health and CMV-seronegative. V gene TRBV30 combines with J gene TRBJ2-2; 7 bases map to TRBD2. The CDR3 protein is CAWSSGAAGELFF. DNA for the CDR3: TGTGCCTGGAGTAGCGGGGCGGCCGGGGAGCTGTTTTTT.